These 19 T cell receptor beta chains were sequenced from one sample in a study of shared clonotypes between healthy human individuals. Using immunoSEQ multiplex PCR, the repertoire was profiled, and TCRdb retains in-frame clones only, with some absent. The top ten clones hold around 1.7% of a sample with about 680,000 clones, roughly 72% of them seen once. Sequencing was done on a sample of memory CD4+ T cells sorted from blood. Noted subset: CD45RA-negative fraction. Receptor source: a woman aged 25-40 years in good health.

The J gene is TRBJ1-2, the V gene TRBV28; D is perhaps TRBD1 (6 bases). Trimming took 5 bases from V and 8 from J, leaving 21 bases between them. This CDR3 region has 15 residues. Germline loops: CDR1 MDHEN, CDR2 SYDVKM. CDR3 residues: CASSPRGQPRGGYTF. The CDR3 DNA is TGTGCCAGCAGTCCCAGAGGACAGCCCCGCGGCGGCTACACCTTC.

The genes are TRBV30 and TRBJ1-3; tentative D call: TRBD1 (6 bases). The CDR3 covers 15 residues. Trimming left V 2 bases short and J 0 bases short, with 11 bases between. The germline V gene encodes CDR1 GTSNPN and CDR2 SVGIG (reference sequence). In DNA form, the CDR3 reads TGTGCCTGGAGTTTGGGACAAGCCTCTGGAAACACCATATATTTT. It specifies CAWSLGQASGNTIYF.

This clone was counted between two and nine times. This sequence joins TRBV6-5 and TRBJ1-2; no clear D gene. Deletions cut 0 bases from V and 2 bases from J, with 7 bases between. CDR1 MNHEY and CDR2 SVGAGI come from the germline V gene. This CDR3 is 14 amino acids long. The CDR3: CASSYSATNYGYTF. CDR3 DNA sequence: TGTGCCAGCAGTTACTCCGCGACAAACTATGGCTACACCTTC.

In this sample, this clone turned up once. A read error is possible here, since a much larger clone lies one base away. Additional DNA sequences in this sample encode the identical CDR3. The gene calls are TRBV9 and TRBJ2-1, with 9 positions matching TRBD2. CDR3 size: 15 residues. V was pared by 3 bases and J by 4 bases, with 5 bases of the junction left unmatched. The germline CDR1 and CDR2 sequences are SGDLS and YYNGEE. This chain's CDR3 is CASSGSGSGYNEQFF. CDR3 DNA sequence: TGTGCCAGCAGCGGTAGCGGGAGTGGTTACAATGAGCAGTTCTTC.

In this sample, this clone turned up a few times. The gene calls are TRBV5-1 and TRBJ1-1; D is perhaps TRBD1 (5 bases). CDR3 length equals 15 residues. The germline gives CDR1 SGHRS, CDR2 YFSETQ. V was cut by 2 bases and J by 1 base, with 12 bases left in between. The DNA of the CDR3 is TGCGCCAGCAGCTTTCGCTCCGGGACGAACACTGAAGCTTTCTTT. This translates into CASSFRSGTNTEAFF.

The rearrangement links TRBV11-2 to TRBJ2-7; 7 bases align to TRBD2. V gave up 4 bases and J gave up 4 bases; unmatched junction bases: 4. The germline CDR1 and CDR2 sequences are SGHAT and FQNNGV. This CDR3 spans 13 amino acids. The CDR3 sequence: CASSSWTSYEQYF. The CDR3 nucleotides are TGTGCCAGCAGCTCCTGGACTAGTTACGAGCAGTACTTC.

The V and J genes are TRBV6-5 and TRBJ1-2; 9 nucleotides match TRBD1. CDR1 MNHEY and CDR2 SVGAGI come from the germline V gene. Trimming cost V 6 bases and J 4 bases; bases outside gene matches: 6. This CDR3 has 14 residues. The CDR3 DNA reads TGTGCCAGCAGGACTGGACAGGGGATCTATGGCTACACCTTC. Its translation is CASRTGQGIYGYTF.

The chain recombines TRBV30 with TRBJ2-5; 7 bases fit TRBD2. V dropped 8 bases and J dropped 7; count of bases not matched to a gene: 16. Germline V CDR1 and CDR2: GTSNPN, SVGIG (reference sequence). This CDR3 is built from 14 residues. Here the CDR3 DNA reads TGTGCCACCGCCGCGGGAGCCATCGACGTGACCCAGTACTTC. It encodes CATAAGAIDVTQYF. The entire variable domain, with the rest obtained from reference TRBV30 and TRBJ2-5, is as follows: SQTIHQWPATLVQPVGSPLSLECTVEGTSNPNLYWYRQAAGRGLQLLFYSVGIGQISSEVPQNLSASRPQDRQFILSSKKLLLSDSGFYLCATAAGAIDVTQYFGPGTRLLVL.

Turning to this clone: The same CDR3 is also encoded by other DNA sequences in this sample. The chain recombines TRBV10-3 with TRBJ2-7; D might be TRBD2 (5 bases). This CDR3 is 12 amino acids long. The V gene lost 0 bases and the J gene lost 7 bases, with 7 bases spanning the gap. Germline CDR1 is ENHRY and CDR2 is SYGVKD. The CDR3 sequence is CAISESTGEQYF. Here the CDR3 DNA reads TGTGCCATCAGTGAGTCGACGGGGGAGCAGTACTTC.

The chain uses TRBV30 and TRBJ1-3; no definite D call. V was shortened by 7 bases and J by 0 bases, with 13 bases between the two germline ends. This CDR3 has 14 amino acids. Germline loops: CDR1 GTSNPN, CDR2 SVGIG (reference sequence). CDR3 in amino acids: CASHGGNSGNTIYF. CDR3 DNA sequence: TGTGCCTCACACGGAGGGAACTCTGGAAACACCATATATTTT.

Only a few counts were recorded for this clone. The chain joins TRBV6-1 to TRBJ2-2; D may be TRBD2 (6 bases). V was cut by 7 bases and J by 2 bases, with 14 bases left in between. This CDR3 has 15 amino acids. Per germline, CDR1 MNHNS and CDR2 SASEGT. CDR3 DNA: TGTGCCAGCACCCTGGGGAGGCTAAACACCGGGGAGCTGTTTTTT. It translates to CASTLGRLNTGELFF.

This clone was recorded only once. This chain joins TRBV15 and TRBJ2-6; possibly TRBD1 for D (5 bases). The CDR3 covers 19 residues. V was clipped by 0 bases and J by 0 bases, with 15 bases between them. Germline V gives CDR1 LNHNV, CDR2 YYDKDF (reference sequence). The CDR3 sequence is CATSRDRGDAISGANVLTF. The CDR3 nucleotides read TGTGCCACCAGCAGAGATAGGGGTGACGCCATCTCTGGGGCCAACGTCCTGACTTTC.

A few counts support this clone. The CDR3 here is CASSIVPFRTSGSGEQYF. CDR3 coding DNA: TGTGCCAGTAGTATAGTCCCCTTTCGGACTAGCGGGAGTGGCGAGCAGTACTTC. The J gene is TRBJ2-7, the V gene TRBV19; 13 bases fit TRBD2. V trimming: 1 base; J trimming: 6 bases; junction bases outside the gene matches: 12. Germline V gene lookup returns CDR1 LNHDA and CDR2 SQIVND (reference sequence). CDR3 length equals 18 residues.

A few counts support this clone. The chain uses TRBV5-1 and TRBJ2-3, with 9 bases that match TRBD1. Trimming at V came to 0 bases and at J to 4 bases, leaving 6 bases not matched to a gene. Per the germline V gene, CDR1 is SGHRS and CDR2 is YFSETQ. This CDR3 region has 16 residues. The CDR3 is CASSLAFRQGADTQYF. The CDR3, as DNA: TGCGCCAGCAGCTTGGCCTTTCGACAGGGGGCAGATACGCAGTATTTT.

The rearrangement links TRBV2 to TRBJ1-2; 7 nucleotides match TRBD1. CDR3 length equals 13 residues. Germline V gene lookup returns CDR1 SNHLY and CDR2 FYNNEI. Trimming removed 6 bases from V and 4 bases from J; junction bases left unmatched: 5. The CDR3 nucleotides read TGTGCCAGCAGCGGACAGGCGACCTATGGCTACACCTTC. Residues: CASSGQATYGYTF.

This clone showed up just a few times. This rearrangement joins TRBV5-4 to TRBJ1-4; no firm D call. The CDR3 has 15 residues. Trimming cost V 0 bases and J 4 bases, with 10 bases left between them. Germline assignment: CDR1 SGHNT and CDR2 YYREEE (reference sequence). The CDR3 spells CASSLEGGINEKLFF. The CDR3 DNA is TGTGCCAGCAGCTTGGAGGGAGGCATTAATGAAAAACTGTTTTTT.

The CDR3 bases are TGTGCCAGTAGTATCGGTGTTGCCAACACTGAAGCTTTCTTT. It specifies CASSIGVANTEAFF. This chain links TRBV19 with TRBJ1-1; D is undetermined. V was clipped by 3 bases and J by 2 bases, with 10 bases between them. CDR3 length equals 14 residues. In germline, CDR1 is LNHDA, CDR2 SQIVND (reference sequence).

V gene TRBV5-6 combines with J gene TRBJ2-3; perhaps TRBD2 as D (6 bases). The CDR3 contains 18 residues. Germline CDR1 reads SGHDT; CDR2 reads YYEEEE. Trimming took 0 bases from V and 0 from J, leaving 17 bases between them. DNA for the CDR3: TGTGCCAGCAGCTTGGGGCTAGCGAGAAACCCTAGCACAGATACGCAGTATTTT. Amino acid sequence: CASSLGLARNPSTDTQYF. Looking up the rest from reference TRBV5-6 and TRBJ2-3 gives the full variable domain: DAGVTQSPTHLIKTRGQQVTLRCSPKSGHDTVSWYQQALGQGPQFIFQYYEEEERQRGNFPDRFSGHQFPNYSSELNVNALLLGDSALYLCASSLGLARNPSTDTQYFGPGTRLTVL.

In regard to this clone: This may be a read error, as it is one base from a much larger clone. The gene calls are TRBV6-5 and TRBJ2-6; no clear D. Trimming took 6 bases from V and 2 from J, leaving 5 bases between them. CDR3 length: 13 residues. Per the germline V gene, CDR1 is MNHEY and CDR2 is SVGAGI. The CDR3 loop is CASSSAGANVLTF. The DNA for the CDR3 is TGTGCCAGCAGCTCTGCTGGGGCCAACGTCCTGACTTTC.